These 26 T cell receptor beta chains share one sample of origin, sequenced in a study of blood T cell repertoires in COVID-19 (dated by TCRdb to 2018 to 2020). Receptors were amplified or captured by the immunoSEQ multiplex PCR assay. Sourced from immuneACCESS, this table was stored by TCRdb with only in-frame sequences that have V and J called. A share of the clones is absent; for the studies checked, an unresolved V gene accounts for under half, and the remainder has no known explanation. The sample profile shows approximately 400,000 clones; about 87% of them were found once. The ten largest clones add up to over 9.5% of the sample. Sequenced input: peripheral blood. The origin of the receptors is a woman between 50 and 59 years old with COVID-19, enrolled during active disease.

V gene TRBV19 combines with J gene TRBJ1-4; D unclear. Per germline, CDR1 LNHDA and CDR2 SQIVND (reference sequence). The CDR3 totals 12 residues. V lost 5 bases and J 13 bases, leaving 14 bases between the germline ends. The CDR3 DNA follows: TGTGCCAGTAGTCCCAGCCGGGTCGGACTGTTTTTT. This translates into CASSPSRVGLFF.

The CDR3 region is CASSLDLVQEGGYTF. Here the CDR3 DNA reads TGTGCCAGCAGCTTAGATCTTGTCCAGGAGGGTGGCTACACCTTC. V and J are TRBV11-2 and TRBJ1-2; D is undetermined. The CDR3 is made up of 15 amino acids. V lost 0 bases to trimming and J lost 7 bases, with 15 bases between them. Per germline, CDR1 SGHAT and CDR2 FQNNGV.

The chain combines TRBV7-8 with TRBJ1-2, with D unresolved. CDR1 SGHVS and CDR2 FQNEAQ come from the germline V gene. Trimming stripped 5 bases from V and 0 bases from J, with 10 bases between. The CDR3 totals 14 residues. CDR3 nucleotides: TGTGCCAGCAGCCAAGCGTCCACTAACTATGGCTACACCTTC. This translates into CASSQASTNYGYTF.

The rearrangement uses TRBV15 and TRBJ1-1; D is ambiguous. CDR1 and CDR2 from the germline V gene are LNHNV and YYDKDF (reference sequence). The CDR3 contains 15 residues. The germline V and J ends were trimmed by 0 bases and 0 bases, with 8 bases remaining between them. Here the CDR3 DNA reads TGTGCCACCAGCAGAGATGCAACTTTGAACACTGAAGCTTTCTTT. Its translation: CATSRDATLNTEAFF.

The chain is built from TRBV10-3 and TRBJ1-2; no definite D call. The V gene lost 3 bases and the J gene lost 1 base, with 9 bases spanning the gap. The CDR3 spans 14 residues. Germline V gene data show CDR1 as ENHRY and CDR2 as SYGVKD. The CDR3 region is CAISDEAGNYGYTF. In DNA, the CDR3 is TGTGCCATCAGTGATGAGGCCGGTAACTATGGCTACACCTTC.

The chain is built from TRBV6-5 and TRBJ1-1; 10 bases match TRBD1. Germline CDR1 and CDR2: MNHEY and SVGAGI. The CDR3 is made up of 15 amino acids. The V segment lost 2 bases and the J segment 5 bases; nucleotides outside the gene matches: 5. The CDR3, as DNA: TGTGCCAGCAGTTACCCCCGGACAGGGGGGACTGAAGCTTTCTTT. It encodes CASSYPRTGGTEAFF.

This clone turned up a few times. This sequence joins TRBV7-8 and TRBJ2-2; 8 bases align to TRBD1. Germline loops: CDR1 SGHVS, CDR2 FQNEAQ. CDR3 size: 14 residues. V lost 8 bases, J lost 7 bases, and 9 bases stayed unmatched. The CDR3 region is CASSSAGGHGELFF. CDR3 bases: TGTGCCAGCTCATCGGCAGGGGGCCACGGGGAGCTGTTTTTT.

This sequence joins TRBV5-1 and TRBJ1-6; the D gene is possibly TRBD1 (5 bases). The CDR3 is 17 amino acids. V shed 0 bases and J shed 1 base, with 11 bases lying between them. Germline-derived CDR1 and CDR2 are SGHRS and YFSETQ. This chain's CDR3 is CASSLVQGGSYNSPLHF. CDR3 coding DNA: TGCGCCAGCAGCTTGGTCCAGGGTGGGTCCTATAATTCACCCCTCCACTTT.

V gene TRBV2 combines with J gene TRBJ2-1; the D is unclear. The CDR3 sequence is 18 residues long. Germline loops: CDR1 SNHLY, CDR2 FYNNEI. The V end was cut by 5 bases, the J end by 0 bases, with 20 bases between. The CDR3 nucleotides are TGTGCCAGCAGTTTCGACCTTGTGCAGGATCTCTCCTACAATGAGCAGTTCTTC. It specifies CASSFDLVQDLSYNEQFF.

The chain recombines TRBV10-3 with TRBJ2-1, with 10 bases lining up with TRBD2. This CDR3 has 16 residues. The trim removed 0 bases at V and 6 bases at J, leaving 5 bases unmatched. Germline V CDR1 and CDR2: ENHRY, SYGVKD. CDR3: CAISESSSGGLNEQFF. In DNA form, the CDR3 reads TGTGCCATCAGTGAGTCCTCTAGCGGGGGTCTCAATGAGCAGTTCTTC.

This sequence joins TRBV12-3 or TRBV12-4 and TRBJ1-2, with TRBD1 as a possible D gene (6 bases). CDR3 size: 13 residues. The V gene lost 1 base and the J gene lost 9 bases, with 12 bases spanning the gap. Here the CDR3 reads CASSLGTAVSYTF. DNA of the CDR3: TGTGCCAGCAGTTTAGGGACAGCCGTAAGCTACACCTTC.

V gene TRBV7-9 combines with J gene TRBJ2-1; 16 bases fit TRBD2. V was pared by 7 bases and J by 12 bases, with 9 bases of the junction left unmatched. This CDR3 is 15 amino acids long. Germline CDR1 is SEHNR and CDR2 is FQNEAQ (reference sequence). The CDR3 sequence is CASTLGTSGGEGQFF. The CDR3 DNA sequence: TGTGCCAGCACCCTAGGGACTAGCGGGGGGGAAGGGCAGTTCTTC.

The genes are TRBV18 and TRBJ1-6; D ambiguous. This CDR3 has 17 amino acids. The V gene lost 5 bases and the J gene lost 9 bases, with 23 bases spanning the gap. CDR1 and CDR2 from the germline V gene are KGHSH and LQKENI. CDR3 in DNA: TGTGCCAGCTCATCGAGCGTGCCCACCCAAGAGGCTTCACCCCTCCACTTT. Translated: CASSSSVPTQEASPLHF.

V and J are TRBV30 and TRBJ2-7, with 9 positions matching TRBD2. The V segment lost 0 bases and the J segment 2 bases; nucleotides outside the gene matches: 8. The CDR3 has 16 residues. Germline-derived CDR1 and CDR2 are GTSNPN and SVGIG (reference sequence). The CDR3 DNA follows: TGTGCCTGGAGTGTACACAGACTAGCGGCCACCTACGAGCAGTACTTC. It codes for CAWSVHRLAATYEQYF.

This chain joins TRBV6-5 and TRBJ1-2, with 7 bases lining up with TRBD1. The germline V gene has CDR1 MNHEY and CDR2 SVGAGI. V shed 5 bases and J 6 bases; nucleotides not matched to a gene: 6. CDR3 length: 13 residues. For the CDR3, the DNA is TGTGCCAGCAGTACCTACAGGGGTGATGGCTACACCTTC. Protein: CASSTYRGDGYTF.

The rearrangement uses TRBV24-1 and TRBJ2-5, with 11 bases identical to TRBD2. V lost 2 bases to trimming and J lost 4 bases; unmatched junction nucleotides: 8. Germline CDR1 is KGHDR and CDR2 is SFDVKD. CDR3 length: 17 amino acids. The CDR3 protein is CATSDSVSGGALETQYF. CDR3 in DNA: TGTGCCACCAGTGATTCCGTTAGCGGGGGGGCTTTAGAGACCCAGTACTTC.

The chain links TRBV5-1 to TRBJ2-2, with D possibly matching TRBD2 (5 bases). Germline CDR1 SGHRS, CDR2 YFSETQ. CDR3 size: 14 residues. Trimming left V 9 bases short and J 4 bases short, with 16 bases between. CDR3 in DNA: TGCGCCACCCGGACTGCTTCAAGCACCGGGGAGCTGTTTTTT. It specifies CATRTASSTGELFF.

This clone was counted once. V usage is TRBV14 and J usage is TRBJ2-1; TRBD2 matches at 7 bases. CDR3 length: 16 amino acids. Germline V gene lookup returns CDR1 SGHDN and CDR2 FVKESK. With 4 bases clipped from V and 6 bases from J, the junction kept 12 bases outside the gene matches. The CDR3 sequence is CASSPNRGLVFNEQFF. CDR3 DNA: TGTGCCAGCAGCCCCAATCGCGGACTAGTATTCAATGAGCAGTTCTTC.

J is TRBJ1-2 and V is TRBV2, with 9 bases matching TRBD1. In germline, CDR1 is SNHLY, CDR2 FYNNEI. V shed 4 bases and J 2 bases; nucleotides not matched to a gene: 2. This CDR3 has 14 residues. CDR3 sequence reads: CASSVTGGNYGYTF. CDR3 in DNA: TGTGCCAGCAGTGTTACAGGGGGCAACTATGGCTACACCTTC.

This CDR3 is CASSQVEGGDQKLFF. The CDR3 DNA sequence: TGTGCCAGCAGCCAAGTGGAGGGAGGGGATCAAAAACTGTTTTTT. This sequence joins TRBV4-2 and TRBJ1-4, with D possibly matching TRBD1 (5 bases). Germline V gene lookup returns CDR1 LGHNA and CDR2 YNFKEQ. With 1 base removed from V and 9 bases from J, the gap between germline ends came to 15 bases. The CDR3 is made up of 15 amino acids.

The J gene is TRBJ2-1, the V gene TRBV7-3, with D perhaps matching TRBD2 (5 bases). With 3 bases removed from V and 8 bases from J, the gap between germline ends came to 14 bases. Germline V lookup: CDR1 SGHTA, CDR2 FQGTGA. This CDR3 comprises 14 residues. CDR3 amino acids: CASSLASSSDEQFF. The CDR3 DNA is TGTGCCAGCAGCTTGGCGTCTAGCAGCGATGAGCAGTTCTTC.

V is TRBV10-1 and J is TRBJ2-7; TRBD1 is a possible D gene (5 bases). The CDR3 spans 14 residues. Germline CDR1 reads WNHNN; CDR2 reads SYGVQD (reference sequence). Trimming stripped 3 bases from V and 2 bases from J, with 11 bases between. The CDR3 DNA reads as TGCGCCAGCAGTGAAGATGACAGACCCTACGAGCAGTACTTC. This encodes CASSEDDRPYEQYF.

CDR3 residues: CASSAPAGNTEAFF. The CDR3 DNA is TGTGCCAGCAGCGCCCCCGCGGGGAACACTGAAGCTTTCTTT. V gene TRBV11-2 combines with J gene TRBJ1-1; no reliable D call. The V end was cut by 5 bases, the J end by 1 base, with 11 bases between. CDR1 is SGHAT, CDR2 FQNNGV, per germline. The CDR3 loop spans 14 amino acids. Supplemented by reference TRBV11-2 and TRBJ1-1, the full variable domain reads EAGVAQSPRYKIIEKRQSVAFWCNPISGHATLYWYQQILGQGPKLLIQFQNNGVVDDSQLPKDRFSAERLKGVDSTLKIQPAKLEDSAVYLCASSAPAGNTEAFFGQGTRLTVV.

The chain couples TRBV2 to TRBJ1-1, with no clear D. The V gene's germline CDR1 is SNHLY and CDR2 FYNNEI. With 2 bases removed from V and 1 base from J, the gap between germline ends came to 5 bases. This CDR3 region has 13 residues. The chain's CDR3 is CASSESENTEAFF. The CDR3 DNA follows: TGTGCCAGCAGTGAAAGCGAGAACACTGAAGCTTTCTTT.

This clone was seen a few times. Compared with germline, one end of the junction differs, possibly owing to a read error. The chain combines TRBV11-2 with TRBJ1-1; no clear D gene. Looked up from germline, CDR1 is SGHAT and CDR2 is FQNNGV. The CDR3 consists of 9 residues. The CDR3 coding sequence is TGTGCCAGCAGCTTAAGGGAGCCGTTT. This sequence encodes CASSLREPF.

Here the CDR3 reads CASSEEAGGTDTQYF. CDR3 in DNA: TGTGCCAGCAGTGAAGAAGCAGGGGGCACAGATACGCAGTATTTT. The gene calls are TRBV2 and TRBJ2-3, with D possibly TRBD1 on 6 matching bases. The germline CDR1 and CDR2 sequences are SNHLY and FYNNEI. The CDR3 consists of 15 residues. V gave up 1 base and J gave up 1 base, with 9 bases separating them.